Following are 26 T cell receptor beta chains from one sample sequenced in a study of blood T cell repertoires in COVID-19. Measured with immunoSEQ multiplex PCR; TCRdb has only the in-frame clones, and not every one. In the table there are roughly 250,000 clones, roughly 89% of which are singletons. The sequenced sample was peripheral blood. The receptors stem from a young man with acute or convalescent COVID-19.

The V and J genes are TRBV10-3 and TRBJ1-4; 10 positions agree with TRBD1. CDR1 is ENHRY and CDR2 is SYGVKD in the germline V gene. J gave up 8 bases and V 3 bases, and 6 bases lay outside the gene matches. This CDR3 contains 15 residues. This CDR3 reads CAISDPGTGVEKLFF. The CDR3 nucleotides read TGTGCCATCAGTGACCCCGGGACAGGGGTAGAAAAACTGTTTTTT.

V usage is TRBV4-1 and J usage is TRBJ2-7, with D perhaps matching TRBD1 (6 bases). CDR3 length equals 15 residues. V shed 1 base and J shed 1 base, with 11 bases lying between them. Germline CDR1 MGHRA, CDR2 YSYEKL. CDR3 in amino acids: CASSQAFGQSYEQYF. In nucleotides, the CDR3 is TGCGCCAGCAGCCAAGCATTTGGACAGTCCTACGAGCAGTACTTC.

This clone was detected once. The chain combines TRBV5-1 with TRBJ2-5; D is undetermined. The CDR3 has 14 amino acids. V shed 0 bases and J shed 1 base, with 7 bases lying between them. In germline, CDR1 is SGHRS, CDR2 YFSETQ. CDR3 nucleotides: TGCGCCAGCAGCTTGGCCGCGGTCCAAGAGACCCAGTACTTC. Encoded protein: CASSLAAVQETQYF.

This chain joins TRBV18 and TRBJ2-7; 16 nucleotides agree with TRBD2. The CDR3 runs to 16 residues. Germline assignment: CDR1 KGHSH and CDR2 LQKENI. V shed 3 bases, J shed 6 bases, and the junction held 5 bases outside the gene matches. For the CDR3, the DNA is TGTGCCAGCTCACCGGGACTAGCGGGGGGGGATCGCGAGCAGTACTTC. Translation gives CASSPGLAGGDREQYF.

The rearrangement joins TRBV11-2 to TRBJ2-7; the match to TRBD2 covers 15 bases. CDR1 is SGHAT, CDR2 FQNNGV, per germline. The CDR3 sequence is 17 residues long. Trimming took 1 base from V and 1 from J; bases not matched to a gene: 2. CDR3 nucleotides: TGTGCCAGCAGCTTAGGGACTAGCGGGGGGGCGTCCTACGAGCAGTACTTC. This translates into CASSLGTSGGASYEQYF. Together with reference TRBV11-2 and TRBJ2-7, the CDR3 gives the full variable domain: EAGVAQSPRYKIIEKRQSVAFWCNPISGHATLYWYQQILGQGPKLLIQFQNNGVVDDSQLPKDRFSAERLKGVDSTLKIQPAKLEDSAVYLCASSLGTSGGASYEQYFGPGTRLTVT.

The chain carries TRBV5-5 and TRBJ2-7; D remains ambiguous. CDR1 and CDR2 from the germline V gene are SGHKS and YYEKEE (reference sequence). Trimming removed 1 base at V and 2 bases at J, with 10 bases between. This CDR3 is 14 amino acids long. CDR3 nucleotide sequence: TGTGCCAGCAGCTTGATTCTGGGCCCCTACGAGCAGTACTTC. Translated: CASSLILGPYEQYF.

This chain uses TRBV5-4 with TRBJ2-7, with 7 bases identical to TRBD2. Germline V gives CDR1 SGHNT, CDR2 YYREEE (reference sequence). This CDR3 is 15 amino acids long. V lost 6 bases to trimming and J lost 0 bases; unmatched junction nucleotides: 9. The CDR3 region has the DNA TGTGCCAGCAACCAGCTGGGCGGGAGCTCCTACGAGCAGTACTTC. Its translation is CASNQLGGSSYEQYF.

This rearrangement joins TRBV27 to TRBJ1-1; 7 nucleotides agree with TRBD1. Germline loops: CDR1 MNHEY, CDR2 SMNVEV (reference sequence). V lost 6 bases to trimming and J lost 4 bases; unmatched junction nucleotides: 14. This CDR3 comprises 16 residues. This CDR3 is CASRQGVSRSFTEAFF. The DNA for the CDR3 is TGTGCCAGCAGGCAGGGGGTCTCTCGTTCTTTCACTGAAGCTTTCTTT.

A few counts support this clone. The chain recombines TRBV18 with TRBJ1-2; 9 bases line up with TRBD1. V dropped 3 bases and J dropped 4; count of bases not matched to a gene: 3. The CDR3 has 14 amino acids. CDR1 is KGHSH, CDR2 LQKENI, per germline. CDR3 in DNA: TGTGCCAGCTCACCGGGACAGGGCCTCTATGGCTACACCTTC. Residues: CASSPGQGLYGYTF.

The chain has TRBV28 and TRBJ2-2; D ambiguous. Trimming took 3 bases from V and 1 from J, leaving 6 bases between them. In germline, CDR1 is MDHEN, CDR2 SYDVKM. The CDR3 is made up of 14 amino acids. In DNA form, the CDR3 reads TGTGCCAGCAGTTTCTTCAGGAACACCGGGGAGCTGTTTTTT. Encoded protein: CASSFFRNTGELFF.

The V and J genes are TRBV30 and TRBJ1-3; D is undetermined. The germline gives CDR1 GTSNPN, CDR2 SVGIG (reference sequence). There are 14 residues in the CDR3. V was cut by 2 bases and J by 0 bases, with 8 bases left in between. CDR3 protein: CAWSQSFSGNTIYF. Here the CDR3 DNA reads TGTGCCTGGAGTCAGTCCTTCTCTGGAAACACCATATATTTT.

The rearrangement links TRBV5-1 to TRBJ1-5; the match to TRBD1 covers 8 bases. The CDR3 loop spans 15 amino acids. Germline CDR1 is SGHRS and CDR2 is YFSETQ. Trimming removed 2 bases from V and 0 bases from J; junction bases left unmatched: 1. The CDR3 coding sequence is TGCGCCAGCAGCTTTACAGGGGGTAGCAATCAGCCCCAGCATTTT. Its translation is CASSFTGGSNQPQHF.

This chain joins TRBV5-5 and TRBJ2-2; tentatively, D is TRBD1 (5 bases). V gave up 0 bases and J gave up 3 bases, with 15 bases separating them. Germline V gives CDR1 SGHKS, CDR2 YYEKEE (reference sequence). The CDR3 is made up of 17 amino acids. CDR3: CASSLGLGRGYTGELFF. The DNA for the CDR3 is TGTGCCAGCAGCTTGGGTCTAGGAAGGGGATACACCGGGGAGCTGTTTTTT.

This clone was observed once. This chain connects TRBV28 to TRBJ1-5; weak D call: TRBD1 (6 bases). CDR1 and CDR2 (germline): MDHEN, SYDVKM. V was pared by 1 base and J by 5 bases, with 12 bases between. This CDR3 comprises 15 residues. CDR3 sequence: CASSLLQGRDQPQHF. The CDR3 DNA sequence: TGTGCCAGCAGTTTATTACAGGGTAGGGATCAGCCCCAGCATTTT.

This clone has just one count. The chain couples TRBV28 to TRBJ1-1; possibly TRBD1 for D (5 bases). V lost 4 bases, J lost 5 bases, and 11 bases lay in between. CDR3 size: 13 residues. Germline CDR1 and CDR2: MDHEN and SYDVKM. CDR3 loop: CASSSGGETEAFF. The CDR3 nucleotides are TGTGCCAGCAGTTCGGGGGGTGAGACTGAAGCTTTCTTT.

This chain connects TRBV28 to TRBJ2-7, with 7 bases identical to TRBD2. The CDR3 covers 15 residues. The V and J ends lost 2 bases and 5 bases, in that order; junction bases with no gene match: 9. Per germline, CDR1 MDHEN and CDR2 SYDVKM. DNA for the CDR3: TGTGCCAGCAGTTTAGGGGCAGGGAGGGACCACGAGCAGTACTTC. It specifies CASSLGAGRDHEQYF.

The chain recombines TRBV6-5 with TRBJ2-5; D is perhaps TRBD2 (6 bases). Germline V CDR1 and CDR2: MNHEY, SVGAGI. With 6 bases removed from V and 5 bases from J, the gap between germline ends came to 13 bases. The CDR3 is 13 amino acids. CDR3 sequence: CASRQRVGETQYF. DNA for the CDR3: TGTGCCAGCAGACAGCGGGTCGGGGAGACCCAGTACTTC.

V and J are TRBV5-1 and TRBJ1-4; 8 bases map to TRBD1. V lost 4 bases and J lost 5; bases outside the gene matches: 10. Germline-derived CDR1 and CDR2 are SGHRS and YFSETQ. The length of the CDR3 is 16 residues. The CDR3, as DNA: TGCGCCAGCAGCGAGCTCGTCGGGACAGGAAATGAAAAACTGTTTTTT. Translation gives CASSELVGTGNEKLFF.

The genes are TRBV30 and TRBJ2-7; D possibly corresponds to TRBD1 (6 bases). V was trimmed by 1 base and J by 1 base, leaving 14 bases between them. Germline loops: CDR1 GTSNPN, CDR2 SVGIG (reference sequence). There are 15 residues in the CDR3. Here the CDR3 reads CAWSDRDKGSYEQYF. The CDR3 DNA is TGTGCCTGGAGTGACCGGGACAAGGGGTCCTACGAGCAGTACTTC.

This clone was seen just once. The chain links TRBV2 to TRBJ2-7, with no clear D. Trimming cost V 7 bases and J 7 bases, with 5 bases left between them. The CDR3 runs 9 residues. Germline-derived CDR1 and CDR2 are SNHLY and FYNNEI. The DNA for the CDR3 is TGTGCCAGCACCCCAGAGCAGTACTTC. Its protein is CASTPEQYF. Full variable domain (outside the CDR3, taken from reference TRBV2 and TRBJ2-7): EPEVTQTPSHQVTQMGQEVILRCVPISNHLYFYWYRQILGQKVEFLVSFYNNEISEKSEIFDDQFSVERPDGSNFTLKIRSTKLEDSAMYFCASTPEQYFGPGTRLTVT.

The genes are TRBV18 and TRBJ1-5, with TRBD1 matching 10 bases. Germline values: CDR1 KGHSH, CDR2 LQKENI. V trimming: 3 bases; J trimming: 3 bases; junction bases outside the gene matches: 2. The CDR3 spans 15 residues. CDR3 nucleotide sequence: TGTGCCAGCTCACCGGGACAGGGGATCAATCAGCCCCAGCATTTT. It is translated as CASSPGQGINQPQHF.

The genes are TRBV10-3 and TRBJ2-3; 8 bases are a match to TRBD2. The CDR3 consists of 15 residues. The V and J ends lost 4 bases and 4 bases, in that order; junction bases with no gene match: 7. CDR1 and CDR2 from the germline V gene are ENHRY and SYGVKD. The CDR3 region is CAISGSPGGADTQYF. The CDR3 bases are TGTGCCATCAGTGGATCGCCGGGGGGGGCAGATACGCAGTATTTT.

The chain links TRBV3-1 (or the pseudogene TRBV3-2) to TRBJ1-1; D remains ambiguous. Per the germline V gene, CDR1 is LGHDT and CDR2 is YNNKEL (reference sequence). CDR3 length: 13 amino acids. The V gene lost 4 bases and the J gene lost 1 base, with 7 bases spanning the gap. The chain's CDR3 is CASSRQANTEAFF. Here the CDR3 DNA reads TGTGCCAGCAGCCGACAAGCGAACACTGAAGCTTTCTTT.

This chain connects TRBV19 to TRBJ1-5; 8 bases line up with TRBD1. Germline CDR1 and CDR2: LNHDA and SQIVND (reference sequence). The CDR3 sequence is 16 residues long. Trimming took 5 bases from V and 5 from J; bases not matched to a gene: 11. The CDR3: CASSRWTGNSDQPQHF. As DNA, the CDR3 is TGTGCCAGTAGTCGTTGGACAGGGAACTCGGATCAGCCCCAGCATTTT.

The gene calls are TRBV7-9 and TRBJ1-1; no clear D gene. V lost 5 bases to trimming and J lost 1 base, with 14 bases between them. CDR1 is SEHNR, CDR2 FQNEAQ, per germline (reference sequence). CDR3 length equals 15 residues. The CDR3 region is CASSPKTERNTEAFF. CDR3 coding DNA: TGTGCCAGCAGCCCGAAAACAGAAAGGAACACTGAAGCTTTCTTT.

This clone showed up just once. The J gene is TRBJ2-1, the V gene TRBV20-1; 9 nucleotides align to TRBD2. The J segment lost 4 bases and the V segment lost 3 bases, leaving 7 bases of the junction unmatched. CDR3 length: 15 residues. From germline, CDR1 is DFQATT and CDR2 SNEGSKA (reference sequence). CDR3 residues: CSASDAGGPYNEQFF. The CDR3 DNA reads TGCAGTGCTAGTGACGCGGGGGGGCCGTACAATGAGCAGTTCTTC.